The rows below give T cell receptor beta chains drawn from one sample of a study of shared clonotypes between healthy human individuals. Method: immunoSEQ multiplex PCR; TCRdb's copy keeps in-frame clones and lacks some. The sample has about 470,000 clones, around 75% seen once; the top ten hold roughly an eighth. Sequencing used PBMCs. The source of these receptors is a woman in her thirties or forties in good health. Some clones in this sample may be carry-over from other donors' samples. Both conserved end residues are part of each CDR3. The D gene is left open where the match is weak. The size entry is marked missing in some rows and otherwise reads once, few, many or a size class.

abundance	v_gene	j_gene	d_gene	CDR3aa	CDR3nt
.	TRBV7-9	TRBJ2-1	TRBD2	CASSLGGGPYNEQFF	TGTGCCAGCAGCTTAGGGGGGGGACCGTACAATGAGCAGTTCTTC
.	TRBV19	TRBJ1-4	TRBD1	CASSSGQGYEKLFF	TGTGCCAGTAGTAGCGGACAGGGGTATGAAAAACTGTTTTTT
.	TRBV7-3	TRBJ2-2	TRBD1	CASRETGGSDTGELFF	TGTGCCAGCAGGGAGACAGGGGGCTCGGACACCGGGGAGCTGTTTTTT
.	TRBV7-3	TRBJ2-1	.	CASSFTREVQFF	TGTGCCAGCAGCTTTACTAGGGAAGTGCAGTTCTTC
.	TRBV4-1	TRBJ2-7	.	CASSQVGLYEQYF	TGCGCCAGCAGCCAAGTTGGGCTCTACGAGCAGTACTTC
.	TRBV7-7	TRBJ2-1	TRBD2	CATSGGPYNEQFF	TGTGCTACGAGCGGGGGGCCCTACAATGAGCAGTTCTTC
.	TRBV18	TRBJ1-3	.	CASSPNPAASSGNTIYF	TGTGCCAGCTCCCCAAACCCGGCAGCCTCGTCGGGAAACACCATATATTTT
.	TRBV4-1	TRBJ2-2	.	CASSPNLASNTGELFF	TGCGCCAGCAGCCCCAATCTAGCCTCAAACACCGGGGAGCTGTTTTTT
.	TRBV27	TRBJ2-2	TRBD1	CASSGTGANTGELFF	TGTGCCAGCAGCGGGACAGGGGCCAACACCGGGGAGCTGTTTTTT
.	TRBV29-1	TRBJ2-7	.	CSVEGPLYEQYF	TGCAGCGTTGAGGGACCTCTCTACGAGCAGTACTTC
.	TRBV6-1	TRBJ2-1	TRBD1	CASSRDSLNNEQFF	TGTGCCAGCAGTAGGGACAGCCTCAATAATGAGCAGTTCTTC
once	TRBV9	TRBJ2-3	.	CASSKRYWGDTQYF	TGTGCCAGCAGCAAACGATACTGGGGAGATACGCAGTATTTT
.	TRBV18	TRBJ1-3	.	CASSPATGLSGNTIYF	TGTGCCAGCTCACCGGCGACAGGCCTTTCTGGAAACACCATATATTTT
.	TRBV6-5	TRBJ2-3	.	CASSYADTQYF	TGTGCCAGCAGTTATGCTGATACGCAGTATTTT
.	TRBV6-1	TRBJ1-3	TRBD1	CASSRTGEAGNTIYF	TGTGCCAGCAGTAGGACAGGGGAAGCTGGAAACACCATATATTTT
.	TRBV2	TRBJ2-5	.	CASSEDNGAQYF	TGTGCCAGCAGTGAAGATAACGGGGCCCAGTACTTC
.	TRBV20-1	TRBJ1-2	.	CSARSSVSYTF	TGCAGTGCTAGGTCGAGTGTCAGCTACACCTTC
.	TRBV19	TRBJ2-3	TRBD2	CASTSGPTDTQYF	TGTGCCAGTACTAGCGGCCCCACAGATACGCAGTATTTT
.	TRBV7-3	TRBJ2-7	TRBD1	CASSSGQGVPYEQYF	TGTGCCAGCAGCTCAGGACAGGGGGTGCCCTACGAGCAGTACTTC
.	TRBV19	TRBJ1-1	TRBD1	CASSMGQGANRAFF	TGTGCCAGTAGCATGGGGCAGGGGGCAAACCGAGCTTTCTTT
.	TRBV5-1	TRBJ2-5	.	CASSLFPAQETQYF	TGCGCCAGCAGCTTGTTTCCCGCCCAAGAGACCCAGTACTTC
.	TRBV18	TRBJ1-5	TRBD1	CASSPRFGQGLPASNQPQHF	TGTGCCAGCTCACCAAGGTTCGGACAGGGCCTCCCCGCGAGCAATCAGCCCCAGCATTTT
.	TRBV7-3	TRBJ2-2	.	CASSFRNGELFF	TGTGCCAGCAGCTTTCGTAACGGGGAGCTGTTTTTT
.	TRBV7-2	TRBJ2-7	TRBD2	CASSQTSGRTYEQYF	TGTGCCAGCAGTCAAACTAGCGGGAGGACGTACGAGCAGTACTTC
.	TRBV7-2	TRBJ2-1	.	CASSRTVREQFF	TGTGCCAGCAGCCGGACCGTGAGGGAGCAGTTCTTC
.	TRBV18	TRBJ1-4	.	CASSPAQAFEKLFF	TGTGCCAGCTCACCAGCACAGGCATTTGAAAAACTGTTTTTT
.	TRBV29-1	TRBJ1-4	.	CSVLRDREKLFF	TGCAGCGTTTTGAGGGATCGTGAAAAACTGTTTTTT
.	TRBV6-4	TRBJ2-1	.	CASSVTSLGSYNEQFF	TGTGCCAGCAGCGTGACTTCCCTCGGCTCCTACAATGAGCAGTTCTTC
.	TRBV6-1	TRBJ2-3	TRBD2	CASSDNSGSGPDTQYF	TGTGCCAGCAGTGATAATAGCGGGAGTGGTCCAGATACGCAGTATTTT
.	TRBV2	TRBJ2-3	.	CASSRWADTQYF	TGTGCCAGCAGTCGTTGGGCAGATACGCAGTATTTT
once	TRBV7-2	TRBJ2-2	.	CASSIQGPGELFF	TGTGCCAGCAGCATCCAAGGGCCCGGGGAGCTGTTTTTT
once	TRBV28	TRBJ2-5	.	CASSRLGGQGEETQYF	TGTGCCAGCAGTCGCCTAGGGGGGCAGGGAGAAGAGACCCAGTACTTC